This T cell receptor beta chain was captured in a study of Ad26.COV2.S vaccination and SARS-CoV-2 variants. Whole-study context: Recipients of Ad26.COV2.S got it intramuscularly, once or twice 56 days apart. Notes on the study in general: Vaccine and placebo groups showed comparable non-spike TCR breadth.

Treatment specified: roughly 19 received Ad26.COV2.S at low or high dose, single or two shots; several received placebo; per-sample allocation not given. All samples were drawn on day 63, counting from the first vaccine or placebo injection. As to this clone: Its target is not known.

The germline V and J ends were trimmed by 3 bases and 4 bases, with 13 bases remaining between them. The CDR3 is made up of 14 amino acids. CDR1 and CDR2 from the germline V gene are SGHNT and YYREEE (reference sequence). The method was immunoSEQ multiplex PCR; TCRdb's version includes in-frame clones alone and lacks a portion of them. This table has under 550,000 clones, around 87% appearing once. The clonotype comes from a person between 18 and 60 years old who received the Ad26.COV2.S COVID-19 vaccine or a placebo. The sample consisted of peripheral blood, taken in a trial of Ad26.COV2.S vaccine versus placebo. The chain has TRBV5-4 and TRBJ2-5; D perhaps matches TRBD1 (6 bases). The CDR3 loop reads CASSSHVGGETQYF. CDR3 nucleotides: TGTGCCAGCAGCTCGCACGTAGGGGGAGAGACCCAGTACTTC.